The rows below give T cell receptor beta chains drawn from one sample of a study of blood T cell repertoires in COVID-19. Only in-frame clones appear in the TCRdb table, and some are missing; sequencing was by immunoSEQ multiplex PCR. Seen here are roughly 250,000 clones, roughly four fifths observed once, and the top ten hold 6% to 9.5%. The sequencing sample was made of peripheral blood. The receptors were sampled from a woman aged 45-65 years with acute or convalescent COVID-19. Both conserved end residues are part of each CDR3. A D gene is named only where the DNA matches it firmly. Rows give clone size only sometimes, using once, few, many, or a class for an expanded clone.

clone_size	v_call	j_call	d_call	cdr3_nt	cdr3_aa
NA	TRBV6-5	TRBJ2-1	NA	TGTGCCAGCAGTAATACAGTTAATGAGCAGTTCTTC	CASSNTVNEQFF
NA	TRBV7-9	TRBJ1-4	NA	TGTGCCAGCAGCTTAAGTTCGGCTAATGAAAAACTGTTTTTT	CASSLSSANEKLFF
NA	TRBV6-6	TRBJ1-2	NA	TGTGCCAGCAGTTACTCCTCAGAATCCGGCTACACCTTC	CASSYSSESGYTF
NA	TRBV4-1	TRBJ2-7	TRBD2	TGCGCCAGCAGCCAAACTCTCCAGCGGGGGAACTCCTACGAGCAGTACTTC	CASSQTLQRGNSYEQYF
NA	TRBV3-1/TRBV3-2	TRBJ2-7	NA	TGTGCCAGCAGGGGAGGACGGGTGCGGGAGCAGTACTTC	CASRGGRVREQYF
NA	TRBV10-1	TRBJ2-7	NA	TGCGCCAGCAGTGTATGGGGGCAGAGCGAGCAGTACTTC	CASSVWGQSEQYF
NA	TRBV28	TRBJ1-4	NA	TGTGCCAGCAGTTTAGTATCCGGTGGGCCAGCAACTAATGAAAAACTGTTTTTT	CASSLVSGGPATNEKLFF
NA	TRBV6-5	TRBJ2-1	TRBD2	TGTGCCAGCACCGGATCTAGCGGGGGGGAGCATGAGCAGTTCTTC	CASTGSSGGEHEQFF
NA	TRBV5-1	TRBJ2-2	TRBD1	TGCGCCAGCTCCAATACCGGGACAGCGAACACCGGGGAGCTGTTTTTT	CASSNTGTANTGELFF
few	TRBV6-2/TRBV6-3	TRBJ2-7	NA	TGTGCCAGCAGTTCTCCTTGGACGGCCCTCAGCGGGCAGTACTTC	CASSSPWTALSGQYF
NA	TRBV28	TRBJ2-1	TRBD2	TGTGCCAGCATGCGGGAGGGTTACAATGAGCAGTTCTTC	CASMREGYNEQFF
NA	TRBV24-1	TRBJ2-7	NA	TGTGCCACCAGTGGAGGGACCCAGGGGTTCTACGAGCAGTACTTC	CATSGGTQGFYEQYF
NA	TRBV5-1	TRBJ1-2	NA	TGCGCCAGCAGCTTGGGAGCAGGGGATTATTATGGCTACACCTTC	CASSLGAGDYYGYTF
NA	TRBV4-1	TRBJ2-1	NA	TGCGCCAGCAGCCAAGAAGGGCGGGGGCGCTACAATGAGCAGTTCTTC	CASSQEGRGRYNEQFF
NA	TRBV11-3	TRBJ2-1	NA	TGTGCCAGCAGCCCGGGACTTCGAGGCAATGAGCAGTTCTTC	CASSPGLRGNEQFF
NA	TRBV6-5	TRBJ1-2	NA	TGTGCCAGCAGTTATGGGCGGGGGAACTATGGCTACACCTTC	CASSYGRGNYGYTF
NA	TRBV16	TRBJ1-5	NA	TGTGCCAGCAGCCGACTAAATAGCAATCAGCCCCAGCATTTT	CASSRLNSNQPQHF
NA	TRBV12-3/TRBV12-4	TRBJ2-1	NA	TGTGCCAGCAGGGGGACACGGAGTCGGGAGCAGTTCTTC	CASRGTRSREQFF
once	TRBV5-1	TRBJ1-2	TRBD1	TGCGCCAGCAGCTTACAGGGGAACCACTATGGCTACACCTTC	CASSLQGNHYGYTF
NA	TRBV24-1	TRBJ2-1	TRBD2	TGTGCCACCAGTGCCCAGCGGGGGGCAGCCTACAATGAGCAGTTCTTC	CATSAQRGAAYNEQFF
NA	TRBV28	TRBJ1-5	NA	TGTGCCAGCGGCGAGGTGGATTGGCCCCAGCATTTT	CASGEVDWPQHF
NA	TRBV5-1	TRBJ2-1	TRBD2	TGCGCCAGCAGCTTGGAGAGAGTACTAGCGGGAAAGGTGAATGAGCAGTTCTTC	CASSLERVLAGKVNEQFF